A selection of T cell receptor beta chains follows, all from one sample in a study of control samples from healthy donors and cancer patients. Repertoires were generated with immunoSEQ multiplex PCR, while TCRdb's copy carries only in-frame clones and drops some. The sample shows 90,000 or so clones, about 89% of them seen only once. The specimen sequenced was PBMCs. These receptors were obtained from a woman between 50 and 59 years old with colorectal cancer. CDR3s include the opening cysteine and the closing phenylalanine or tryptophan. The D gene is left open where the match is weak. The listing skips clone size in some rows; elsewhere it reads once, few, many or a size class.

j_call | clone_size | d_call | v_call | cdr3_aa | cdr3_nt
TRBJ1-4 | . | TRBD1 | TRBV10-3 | CAISRDRGEKLFF | TGTGCCATCAGTCGGGACAGGGGGGAAAAACTGTTTTTT
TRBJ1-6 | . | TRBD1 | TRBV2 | CASSVGQDNSPLHF | TGTGCCAGCAGTGTGGGACAGGACAATTCACCCCTCCACTTT
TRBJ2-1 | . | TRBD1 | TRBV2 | CASQTGGDEQFF | TGTGCCAGTCAGACAGGGGGGGATGAGCAGTTCTTC
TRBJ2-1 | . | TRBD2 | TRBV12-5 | CASGTLAGATSSYNEQFF | TGTGCTAGTGGAACGCTAGCGGGGGCGACGTCCTCCTACAATGAGCAGTTCTTC
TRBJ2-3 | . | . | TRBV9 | CASSVAKTTDTQYF | TGTGCCAGCAGCGTAGCTAAAACTACAGATACGCAGTATTTT
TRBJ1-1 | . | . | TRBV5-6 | CASSLVGGETEAFF | TGTGCCAGCAGCTTGGTGGGCGGGGAGACTGAAGCTTTCTTT
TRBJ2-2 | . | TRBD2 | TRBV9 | CASSAPLAGGYNTGELFF | TGTGCCAGCAGCGCCCCACTAGCGGGGGGATACAACACCGGGGAGCTGTTTTTT
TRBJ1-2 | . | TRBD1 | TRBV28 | CASSFLVGDSSSGYTF | TGTGCCAGCAGTTTCCTGGTGGGGGACAGCTCATCGGGCTACACCTTC
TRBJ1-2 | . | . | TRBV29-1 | CSVGGRENYGYTF | TGCAGCGTTGGCGGCAGGGAAAACTATGGCTACACCTTC
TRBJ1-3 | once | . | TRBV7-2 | CASSLIGGSGNTIYF | TGTGCCAGCAGCTTAATCGGCGGCTCTGGAAACACCATATATTTT
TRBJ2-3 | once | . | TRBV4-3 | CASSHDGTPTDTQYF | TGCGCCAGCAGCCATGACGGGACGCCCACAGATACGCAGTATTTT
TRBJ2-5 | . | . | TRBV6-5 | CASSYARQWKTQYF | TGTGCCAGCAGTTACGCCCGACAGTGGAAGACCCAGTACTTC
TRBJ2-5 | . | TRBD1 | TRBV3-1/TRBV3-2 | CASSLVRDRARETQYF | TGTGCCAGCAGCCTTGTCCGGGACAGGGCGAGGGAGACCCAGTACTTC
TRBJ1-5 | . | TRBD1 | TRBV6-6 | CASSGSPGQGPNQPQHF | TGTGCCAGCAGTGGATCCCCCGGACAGGGCCCCAATCAGCCCCAGCATTTT
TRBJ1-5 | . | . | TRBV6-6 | CASSPTLGRAASNQPQHF | TGTGCCAGCAGTCCTACCCTCGGACGGGCAGCTAGCAATCAGCCCCAGCATTTT
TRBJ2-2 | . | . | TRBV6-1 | CASSEEGYVKGQNTGELFF | TGTGCCAGCAGTGAAGAGGGTTACGTGAAGGGGCAGAACACCGGGGAGCTGTTTTTT
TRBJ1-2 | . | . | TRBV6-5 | CAVLISPGGYTF | TGTGCCGTCCTAATTTCCCCTGGCGGCTACACCTTC
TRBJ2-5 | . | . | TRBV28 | CASNPGRLKETQYF | TGTGCCAGCAACCCAGGGCGGCTAAAAGAGACCCAGTACTTC
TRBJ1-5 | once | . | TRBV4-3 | CASSPGHSKPQHF | TGCGCCAGCAGCCCAGGGCATTCGAAGCCCCAGCATTTT
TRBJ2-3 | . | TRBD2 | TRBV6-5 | CASSIGLEIDTQYF | TGTGCCAGCAGCATAGGACTAGAGATAGATACGCAGTATTTT
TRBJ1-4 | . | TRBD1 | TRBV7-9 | CASSLGYRGLNEKLFF | TGTGCCAGCAGCTTAGGTTACAGGGGGCTGAATGAAAAACTGTTTTTT
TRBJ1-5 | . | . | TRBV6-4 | CASSTTQGQPQHF | TGTGCCAGCAGTACGACACAGGGTCAGCCCCAGCATTTT
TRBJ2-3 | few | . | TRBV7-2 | CASSLGIEDTQYF | TGTGCCAGCAGCTTGGGTATTGAAGATACGCAGTATTTT
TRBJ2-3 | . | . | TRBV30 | CAWSVGGAADTQYF | TGTGCCTGGAGTGTGGGGGGGGCGGCGGATACGCAGTATTTT
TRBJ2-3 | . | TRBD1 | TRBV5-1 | CASSSKPTGTGEGDTQYF | TGCGCCAGCAGCTCGAAACCGACCGGGACAGGGGAGGGAGATACGCAGTATTTT
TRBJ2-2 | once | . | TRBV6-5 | CASSYSRGTGELFF | TGTGCCAGCAGTTACTCTAGGGGAACCGGGGAGCTGTTTTTT